This T cell receptor beta chain was captured by sequencing in a study of cytomegalovirus exposure and HLA in healthy donors. Study-level points and caveats: Per published accounts, TCR beta sequences correctly predicted the HLA-A and HLA-B alleles of most subjects.

When sampled, the donors appeared nominally healthy, though they likely had unrecorded immune exposures. The junction had 1 base not matched to a gene; V was cut back by 2 bases and J by 3 bases. The CDR3 spans 14 residues. The V gene's germline CDR1 is ENHRY and CDR2 SYGVKD. Concerning this clone itself: Antigen unknown.

The PCR employed 60 Vbeta primers together with 13 Jbeta primers. Sequencing was performed with immunoSEQ multiplex PCR; in TCRdb, only in-frame clones are kept and a portion is missing. The sample contains 150,000 to 200,000 clones, approximately 75% of which appear only once. Sequenced: PBMCs. This TCR came from a girl aged 5-17 years in good health and CMV-seronegative. The rearrangement links TRBV10-3 to TRBJ1-2; 9 nucleotides agree with TRBD1. The CDR3 coding sequence is TGTGCCATCAGTGAGACAGGGGGCGACTATGGCTACACCTTC. Protein: CAISETGGDYGYTF.